These 31 T cell receptor beta chains were all obtained from the same sample, sequenced in a study of blood T cells in healthy people across ages. PCR was performed a second time for about 7 to 11 cycles using a sample-barcoded 5' primer and a J-beta primer mix. TCRdb re-analysed the 5' RACE reads in MiXCR, keeping a single row per CDR3 protein. This sample carries about 930,000 distinct CDR3 sequences, about 28% of them seen once, and the ten largest clones take 10%. These data were also filed under a second study, of T cells of mothers and their children.

Material: blood. These receptors were obtained from a woman in her forties in good health.

This clonotype occurred many times. Here the CDR3 DNA reads TGTGCCAGCAGTTACTCCGACAGGGGCGAGCAGTACTTC. Protein sequence: CASSYSDRGEQYF. The rearrangement joins TRBV6-2 or TRBV6-3 to TRBJ2-7; 8 bases map to TRBD1. In germline, CDR1 is MNHEY, CDR2 SVGEGT. Losses at the gene ends were 0 bases for V and 6 bases for J; bases not matched to a gene: 1. This CDR3 comprises 13 residues.

This chain links TRBV2 with TRBJ1-4; 7 nucleotides match TRBD1. Germline CDR1 and CDR2: SNHLY and FYNNEI. The CDR3 loop spans 14 amino acids. Trimming at V came to 5 bases and at J to 7 bases, leaving 7 bases not matched to a gene. CDR3 coding DNA: TGTGCCAGCAGTACCGGGACAGCGGGTGAAAAACTGTTTTTT. Its protein is CASSTGTAGEKLFF.

This clonotype has ten or more counts. The CDR3 DNA reads as TGTGCCAGCAGCCGTGGGTCGTTCTACGAGCAGTACTTC. The encoded protein is CASSRGSFYEQYF. V and J are TRBV11-1 and TRBJ2-7; D is unclear. Looked up from germline, CDR1 is SGHAT and CDR2 is FQDESV (reference sequence). The CDR3 is 13 amino acids. Between the trimmed V and J ends, which lost 5 bases and 3 bases, there was a span of 11 bases.

V is TRBV29-1 and J is TRBJ1-2; D is possibly TRBD1 (6 bases). The CDR3 length is 11 residues. Trimming took 7 bases from V and 6 from J, leaving 12 bases between them. Germline CDR1 SQVTM, CDR2 ANQGSEA. CDR3: CSALQGDGYTF. As DNA, the CDR3 is TGCAGCGCCTTACAGGGAGATGGCTACACCTTC.

The gene calls are TRBV7-6 and TRBJ2-7, with D possibly being TRBD2 (7 bases). The CDR3 sequence is 15 residues long. Germline CDR1 SGHVS, CDR2 FNYEAQ. Trimming cost V 5 bases and J 2 bases, with 16 bases left between them. The CDR3 loop reads CASSEQAGDTYEQYF. CDR3 nucleotides: TGTGCCAGCAGCGAACAGGCGGGGGACACCTACGAGCAGTACTTC.

This clonotype was recorded at least ten times. The chain couples TRBV6-2 or TRBV6-3 to TRBJ2-7; 8 bases are shared with TRBD1. The junction had 10 bases not matched to a gene; V was cut back by 5 bases and J by 4 bases. Per germline, CDR1 MNHEY and CDR2 SVGEGT. The CDR3 is 15 residues long. The CDR3: CASSQLTDRAYEQYF. The CDR3 DNA reads TGTGCCAGCAGTCAACTCACGGACAGGGCTTACGAGCAGTACTTC.

A remark on this clonotype: This could be a read error, since a much larger clone is one nucleotide away. This chain links TRBV5-8 with TRBJ2-5, with D perhaps TRBD2 (6 bases). In germline, CDR1 is SGHTS, CDR2 YDEGEE. The ends were cut back, 2 bases at V and 5 bases at J, with 16 bases in the middle. The CDR3 runs 15 residues. In DNA form, the CDR3 reads TGTGCCAGCAGCTTTCGGGACTGGACGATGGAGACCCAGTACTTC. Protein sequence: CASSFRDWTMETQYF.

The chain joins TRBV5-4 to TRBJ1-1; the D is unclear. V was shortened by 2 bases and J by 0 bases, with 14 bases between the two germline ends. This CDR3 region has 16 residues. The germline gives CDR1 SGHNT, CDR2 YYREEE (reference sequence). The CDR3 here is CASSFFLGLMNTEAFF. Here the CDR3 DNA reads TGTGCCAGCAGCTTTTTCTTAGGACTAATGAACACTGAAGCTTTCTTT.

This clonotype appeared a few times. A much larger clonotype is one base distant, so this may be a read error. The rearrangement links TRBV20-1 to TRBJ2-5; D not certain. The end of the DNA fits TRBJ2-7 better, so the J call may be wrong. In germline, CDR1 is DFQATT, CDR2 SNEGSKA (reference sequence). There are 13 residues in the CDR3. Here the CDR3 reads CSASENPGYEQYF. The CDR3 DNA follows: TGCAGTGCTAGTGAGAATCCTGGCTACGAGCAGTACTTC.

This clonotype appeared many times. CDR3: CSVTADNEQFF. The CDR3 coding sequence is TGCAGCGTTACGGCCGACAATGAGCAGTTCTTC. The chain carries TRBV29-1 and TRBJ2-1; no clear D gene. Trimming removed 5 bases at V and 5 bases at J, with 7 bases between. The CDR3 extends over 11 amino acids. From germline, CDR1 is SQVTM and CDR2 ANQGSEA.

In regard to this clonotype: A much larger clone lies a single base off, so this may be a read error. This chain uses TRBV4-1 with TRBJ2-5; 10 bases agree with TRBD2. The length of the CDR3 is 17 residues. Germline V gene sequence: CDR1 MGHRA, CDR2 YSYEKL. Losses at the gene ends were 3 bases for V and 3 bases for J; bases not matched to a gene: 10. The chain's CDR3 is CASSHSGGPFVKETQYF. DNA of the CDR3: TGCGCCAGCAGCCATAGCGGGGGGCCCTTCGTTAAAGAGACCCAGTACTTC.

J is TRBJ2-3 and V is TRBV18, with TRBD2 matching over 8 bases. The germline gives CDR1 KGHSH, CDR2 LQKENI. V gave up 5 bases and J gave up 2 bases; unmatched junction bases: 3. The CDR3 length is 14 residues. The CDR3 region is CASSIGGDTDTQYF. The CDR3 DNA follows: TGTGCCAGCTCAATCGGGGGGGACACAGATACGCAGTATTTT.

In its sample, this clonotype was seen a few times. The chain is built from TRBV20-1 and TRBJ2-7; 11 bases fit TRBD2. The CDR3 spans 12 residues. The V segment lost 4 bases and the J segment 5 bases; nucleotides outside the gene matches: 1. Germline loops: CDR1 DFQATT, CDR2 SNEGSKA (reference sequence). The CDR3 spells CSAISGGDEQYF. Here the CDR3 DNA reads TGCAGTGCTATTAGCGGGGGGGACGAGCAGTACTTC.

The chain links TRBV28 to TRBJ2-1; 9 nucleotides align to TRBD2. The J segment lost 6 bases and the V segment lost 5 bases, leaving 8 bases of the junction unmatched. CDR3 length: 15 residues. CDR1 and CDR2 from the germline V gene are MDHEN and SYDVKM. The chain's CDR3 is CASSPAGGRSNEQFF. Written as DNA, the CDR3 is TGTGCCAGCAGTCCAGCGGGGGGCCGCTCCAATGAGCAGTTCTTC.

This clonotype was recorded a few times. The chain uses TRBV12-3 or TRBV12-4 and TRBJ2-3, with D possibly being TRBD2 (6 bases). The V gene lost 5 bases and the J gene lost 8 bases, with 17 bases spanning the gap. The CDR3 has 14 amino acids. The CDR3 region is CASSRVRGRGTQYF. As DNA, the CDR3 is TGTGCCAGCAGTCGTGTGCGGGGTAGAGGTACGCAGTATTTT.

This clonotype was counted a single time. V and J are TRBV7-8 and TRBJ2-3; TRBD1 matches at 9 bases. J gave up 2 bases and V 3 bases, and 9 bases lay outside the gene matches. The CDR3 covers 17 residues. Germline V CDR1 and CDR2: SGHVS, FQNEAQ. In DNA form, the CDR3 reads TGTGCCAGCAGCTTGGGACAGGGATTCTTCACCACAGATACGCAGTATTTT. It codes for CASSLGQGFFTTDTQYF.

This chain links TRBV20-1 with TRBJ2-4; 11 positions agree with TRBD2. J was trimmed by 13 bases and V by 5 bases; bases with no gene match: 13. From germline, CDR1 is DFQATT and CDR2 SNEGSKA (reference sequence). This CDR3 comprises 14 residues. This CDR3 reads CSAPTSGGINEQYF. In nucleotides, the CDR3 is TGCAGTGCTCCTACTAGCGGGGGCATCAATGAGCAGTACTTC.

There are a few counts of this clonotype. This sequence joins TRBV2 and TRBJ1-5, with 9 bases that match TRBD1. The germline gives CDR1 SNHLY, CDR2 FYNNEI. The V and J ends lost 2 bases and 2 bases, in that order; junction bases with no gene match: 7. The CDR3 length is 17 residues. The CDR3 nucleotides read TGTGCCAGCAGTGAATTAAGGGGACAGGGAGGCAATCAGCCCCAGCATTTT. Residues: CASSELRGQGGNQPQHF.

A word on this clonotype: This may be a read error, as it is one base from a much larger clone. The chain couples TRBV20-1 to TRBJ2-5; D possibly corresponds to TRBD2 (8 bases). This CDR3 has 17 amino acids. Trimming shortened V by 2 bases and J by 4 bases, and 23 bases separated the two germline ends. CDR1 and CDR2 from the germline V gene are DFQATT and SNEGSKA (reference sequence). The CDR3 spells CSARRTSRGYLVETQYF. The CDR3, as DNA: TGCAGTGCTAGACGGACTAGCAGGGGGTACCTCGTAGAGACCCAGTACTTC.

The rearrangement joins TRBV30 to TRBJ1-1; D gene uncertain. This CDR3 region has 14 residues. Looked up from germline, CDR1 is GTSNPN and CDR2 is SVGIG (reference sequence). V was cut by 0 bases and J by 6 bases, with 14 bases left in between. For the CDR3, the DNA is TGTGCCTGGAGTGTTTTACCGACGGCCTCTGAAGCTTTCTTT. It specifies CAWSVLPTASEAFF.

The genes are TRBV29-1 and TRBJ2-3, with 9 bases lining up with TRBD2. CDR3 length: 15 amino acids. V was clipped by 1 base and J by 4 bases; unmatched bases: 6. Germline V lookup: CDR1 SQVTM, CDR2 ANQGSEA. The CDR3 region is CSVEGGPSGADTQYF. The CDR3 DNA sequence: TGCAGCGTTGAAGGCGGTCCTAGCGGGGCAGATACGCAGTATTTT.

This clonotype has a handful of counts. The V call is TRBV14, the J call TRBJ1-2, with no clear D. V gave up 3 bases and J gave up 6 bases, with 11 bases separating them. The CDR3 is made up of 13 amino acids. Germline CDR1 and CDR2: SGHDN and FVKESK. In DNA form, the CDR3 reads TGTGCCAGCAGCCACACAAGAAAGGATGGCTACACCTTC. Its protein product is CASSHTRKDGYTF.

About this clonotype itself: At one boundary the junction diverges from the germline segment, which might be a read error. The chain links TRBV7-9 to TRBJ2-1; D unresolved. CDR1 SEHNR and CDR2 FQNEAQ come from the germline V gene (reference sequence). This CDR3 is 14 amino acids long. CDR3 in DNA: TGTGCCAGCGGAAGGAGTTCCTCCTACAAGGAGCAGTTCTTC. This codes for CASGRSSSYKEQFF.

This clonotype has just a few counts. This sequence joins TRBV28 and TRBJ2-7; no clear D. In germline, CDR1 is MDHEN, CDR2 SYDVKM. The CDR3 is 13 residues long. Trimming removed 3 bases from V and 2 bases from J, with 8 bases in between. The chain's CDR3 is CASSLFEPYEQYF. In DNA, the CDR3 is TGTGCCAGCAGTTTGTTCGAGCCCTACGAGCAGTACTTC.

Ten or more counts support this clonotype. The chain joins TRBV6-5 to TRBJ2-1, with TRBD1 as a possible D gene (5 bases). The V gene's germline CDR1 is MNHEY and CDR2 SVGAGI. Between the trimmed V and J ends, which lost 4 bases and 0 bases, there was a span of 13 bases. CDR3 length equals 16 residues. This CDR3 is CASSSTAGRSYNEQFF. CDR3 coding DNA: TGTGCCAGCAGTTCGACAGCCGGGCGCTCCTACAATGAGCAGTTCTTC.

This chain links TRBV7-6 with TRBJ2-3; D ambiguous. This CDR3 region has 14 residues. V was clipped by 5 bases and J by 1 base, with 10 bases between them. Germline V gene lookup returns CDR1 SGHVS and CDR2 FNYEAQ. CDR3 in DNA: TGTGCCAGCAGCCCTAAGTCGGGCACAGATACGCAGTATTTT. Protein product: CASSPKSGTDTQYF.

This clonotype was picked up many times. The chain is built from TRBV12-3 or TRBV12-4 and TRBJ1-1; unclear D gene. The CDR3 extends over 11 amino acids. Trimming stripped 7 bases from V and 8 bases from J, with 11 bases between. CDR3 DNA sequence: TGTGCCAGCAAGGATCCCGGCGAAGCTTTCTTT. Translated: CASKDPGEAFF.

This rearrangement joins TRBV11-2 to TRBJ2-3; D is possibly TRBD2 (6 bases). Trimming stripped 3 bases from V and 6 bases from J, with 13 bases between. This CDR3 spans 14 amino acids. CDR1 SGHAT and CDR2 FQNNGV come from the germline V gene. The CDR3 reads CASSLVGLTDTQYF. DNA for the CDR3: TGTGCCAGCAGCTTGGTGGGACTCACGGATACGCAGTATTTT.

This clonotype was found a few times. The chain combines TRBV2 with TRBJ2-7; maybe TRBD1 (5 bases). CDR1 SNHLY and CDR2 FYNNEI come from the germline V gene. The CDR3 is 14 amino acids. With 5 bases removed from V and 5 bases from J, the gap between germline ends came to 16 bases. The CDR3 nucleotides are TGTGCCAGCAGTCCAGGGTTGCCGAGCCACGAGCAGTACTTC. Its protein product is CASSPGLPSHEQYF. The whole variable domain, filled in from reference TRBV2 and TRBJ2-7, reads EPEVTQTPSHQVTQMGQEVILRCVPISNHLYFYWYRQILGQKVEFLVSFYNNEISEKSEIFDDQFSVERPDGSNFTLKIRSTKLEDSAMYFCASSPGLPSHEQYFGPGTRLTVT.

This clonotype was observed at least ten times. V is TRBV9 and J is TRBJ2-7; D unresolved. The length of the CDR3 is 14 residues. The V gene's germline CDR1 is SGDLS and CDR2 YYNGEE. V was pared by 0 bases and J by 1 base, with 8 bases between. The CDR3 is CASSVAAISYEQYF. The CDR3 nucleotides are TGTGCCAGCAGCGTAGCGGCCATTTCCTACGAGCAGTACTTC.

The rearrangement joins TRBV18 to TRBJ2-1, with a possible D match to TRBD2 (5 bases). The CDR3 consists of 15 residues. The germline V gene has CDR1 KGHSH and CDR2 LQKENI. The V and J ends lost 3 bases and 6 bases respectively, with 15 bases between them. CDR3 coding DNA: TGTGCCAGCTCACCTAGAGGGAACGGCTGCAATGAGCAGTTCTTC. It codes for CASSPRGNGCNEQFF.